This T cell receptor beta chain was identified during a study of blood T cell repertoires in COVID-19. At the level of the study: Samples taken during acute and convalescent COVID-19 were collected in the United States, Italy and Spain. Sources were T cells, B-cell-depleted T cells, or PBMCs; the material itself was cDNA or gDNA.

In the original analysis: Counts of nucleated cells, estimated from reference gene primer amplification, were obtained. The repertoire was sequenced with immunoSEQ multiplex PCR; TCRdb's copy has only in-frame clones and lacks some. That table is the source of V, J and clone size, and D and trimming were worked out from the DNA. Among roughly 190,000 clones, roughly 87% were seen once, and the ten largest hold roughly 21%. The sample holds a few counts of this clone. This receptor was taken from a man in his sixties with active or convalescent COVID-19. The source material was peripheral blood.

The CDR3 here is CASSERLSGYTF. In DNA, the CDR3 is TGTGCCAGCAGTGAAAGACTCTCAGGCTACACCTTC. The chain recombines TRBV2 with TRBJ1-2, with D uncertain. V was clipped by 2 bases and J by 8 bases, with 9 bases between them. The CDR3 is made up of 12 amino acids. CDR1 and CDR2 from the germline V gene are SNHLY and FYNNEI. Together with reference TRBV2 and TRBJ1-2, the CDR3 gives the full variable domain: EPEVTQTPSHQVTQMGQEVILRCVPISNHLYFYWYRQILGQKVEFLVSFYNNEISEKSEIFDDQFSVERPDGSNFTLKIRSTKLEDSAMYFCASSERLSGYTFGSGTRLTVV.